The TCR beta chain described here comes from a study of blood T cell repertoires in COVID-19. Study context: T cells, B-cell-depleted T cells, or PBMCs provided the cDNA or gDNA that served as material.

This CDR3 is built from 15 residues. CDR1 and CDR2 from the germline V gene are SGHNT and YENEEA. Trimming removed 4 bases from V and 4 bases from J; junction bases left unmatched: 7. One Seattle source followed patients from active infection through their disease course. The authors' processing: Counts of nucleated cells, estimated from reference gene primer amplification, were obtained. Profiling relied on immunoSEQ multiplex PCR, and the TCRdb table lists in-frame clones only, not all of them. That table supplies the V and J calls and clone size; D and trimming were determined from the DNA. The sample comprises 250,000 to 300,000 clones, approximately 90% of which are singletons, and about 6% rests with the top ten.

Sequencing was performed on peripheral blood. The TCR comes from a woman between 45 and 65 years old with COVID-19, enrolled during active disease. The chain uses TRBV11-3 and TRBJ1-1; 9 bases are shared with TRBD1. In nucleotides, the CDR3 is TGTGCCAGCAGCTCGGGACAGGGAAGGGGCACTGAAGCTTTCTTT. The encoded protein is CASSSGQGRGTEAFF.